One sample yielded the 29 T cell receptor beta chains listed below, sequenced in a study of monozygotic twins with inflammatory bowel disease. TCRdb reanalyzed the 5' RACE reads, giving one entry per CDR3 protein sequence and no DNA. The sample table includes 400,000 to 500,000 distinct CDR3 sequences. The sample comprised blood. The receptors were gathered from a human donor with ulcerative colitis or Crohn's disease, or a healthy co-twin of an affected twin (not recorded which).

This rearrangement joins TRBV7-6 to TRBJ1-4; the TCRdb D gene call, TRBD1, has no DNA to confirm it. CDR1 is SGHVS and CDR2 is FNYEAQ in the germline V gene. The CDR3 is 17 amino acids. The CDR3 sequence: CASSPTGGLSTNEKLFF.

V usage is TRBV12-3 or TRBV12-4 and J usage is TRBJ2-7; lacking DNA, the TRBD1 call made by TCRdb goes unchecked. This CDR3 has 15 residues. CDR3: CASSLRGGISYEQYF.

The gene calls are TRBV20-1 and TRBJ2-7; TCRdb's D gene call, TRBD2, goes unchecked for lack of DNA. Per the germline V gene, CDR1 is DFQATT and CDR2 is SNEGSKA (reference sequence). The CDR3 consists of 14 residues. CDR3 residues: CSAGTSGRAYEQYF.

The CDR3 reads CAWSVLGRSEAFTF. This chain uses TRBV30 with TRBJ1-2. CDR3 length: 14 amino acids. Germline V CDR1 and CDR2: GTSNPN, SVGIG (reference sequence).

The CDR3 reads CASSLQGASQPQHF. The chain links TRBV5-5 to TRBJ1-5; there is no DNA to check the TCRdb D call of TRBD1. The CDR3 runs 14 residues. Looked up from germline, CDR1 is SGHKS and CDR2 is YYEKEE (reference sequence). The full variable domain, its missing parts supplied by reference TRBV5-5 and TRBJ1-5, is DAGVTQSPTHLIKTRGQQVTLRCSPISGHKSVSWYQQVLGQGPQFIFQYYEKEERGRGNFPDRFSARQFPNYSSELNVNALLLGDSALYLCASSLQGASQPQHFGDGTRLSIL.

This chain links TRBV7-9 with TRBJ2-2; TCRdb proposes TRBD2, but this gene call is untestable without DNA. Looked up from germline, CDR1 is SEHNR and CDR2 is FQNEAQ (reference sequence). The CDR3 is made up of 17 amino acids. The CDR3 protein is CASSPQRGGANTGELFF.

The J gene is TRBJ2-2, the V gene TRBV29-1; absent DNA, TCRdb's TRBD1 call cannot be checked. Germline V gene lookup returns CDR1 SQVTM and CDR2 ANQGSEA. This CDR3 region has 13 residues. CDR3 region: CSVEGRGTGELFF.

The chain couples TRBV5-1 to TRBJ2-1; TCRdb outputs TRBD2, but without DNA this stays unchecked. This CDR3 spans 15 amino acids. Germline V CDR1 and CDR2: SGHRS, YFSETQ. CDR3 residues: CASSLRLAGGGEQFF.

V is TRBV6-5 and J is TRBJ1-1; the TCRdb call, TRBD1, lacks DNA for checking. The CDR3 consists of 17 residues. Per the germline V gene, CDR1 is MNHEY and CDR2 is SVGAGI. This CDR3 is CASSYDPATVLNTEAFF.

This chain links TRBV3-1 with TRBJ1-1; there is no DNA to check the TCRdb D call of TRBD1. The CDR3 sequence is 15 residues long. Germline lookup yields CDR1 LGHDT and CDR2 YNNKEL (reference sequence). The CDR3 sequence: CASSQESQGNTEAFF.

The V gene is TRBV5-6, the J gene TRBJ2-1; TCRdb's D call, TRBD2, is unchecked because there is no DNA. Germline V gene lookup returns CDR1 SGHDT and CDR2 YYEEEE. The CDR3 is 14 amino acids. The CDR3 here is CASSFRGGGNEQFF.

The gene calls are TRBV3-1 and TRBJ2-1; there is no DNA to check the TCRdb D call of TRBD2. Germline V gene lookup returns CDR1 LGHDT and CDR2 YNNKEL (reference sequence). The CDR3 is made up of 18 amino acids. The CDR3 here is CASSPLPPQAGGLNEQFF.

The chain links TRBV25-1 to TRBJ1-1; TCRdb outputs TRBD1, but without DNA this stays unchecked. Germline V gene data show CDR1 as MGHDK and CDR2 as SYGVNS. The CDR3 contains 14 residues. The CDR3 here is CASSGDTGNTEAFF.

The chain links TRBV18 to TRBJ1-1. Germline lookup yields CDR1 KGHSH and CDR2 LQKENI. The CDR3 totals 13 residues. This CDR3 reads CASSPNGHTEAFF. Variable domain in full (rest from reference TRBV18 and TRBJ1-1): NAGVMQNPRHLVRRRGQEARLRCSPMKGHSHVYWYRQLPEEGLKFMVYLQKENIIDESGMPKERFSAEFPKEGPSILRIQQVVRGDSAAYFCASSPNGHTEAFFGQGTRLTVV.

The CDR3 is CACTGTDNSPLHF. This sequence joins TRBV29-1 and TRBJ1-6; TCRdb's D call, TRBD1, is unchecked because there is no DNA. The CDR3 is 13 residues long. Per the germline V gene, CDR1 is SQVTM and CDR2 is ANQGSEA.

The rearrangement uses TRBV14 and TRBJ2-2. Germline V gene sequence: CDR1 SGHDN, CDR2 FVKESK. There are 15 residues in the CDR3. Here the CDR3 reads CASSQELGNTGELFF.

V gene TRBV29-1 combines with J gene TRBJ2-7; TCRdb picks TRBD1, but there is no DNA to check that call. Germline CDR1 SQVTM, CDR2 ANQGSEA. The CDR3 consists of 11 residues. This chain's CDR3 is CSVGTGEEQYF.

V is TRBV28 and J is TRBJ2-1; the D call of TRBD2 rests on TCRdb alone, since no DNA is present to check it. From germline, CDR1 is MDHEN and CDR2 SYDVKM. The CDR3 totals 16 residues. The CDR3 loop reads CASSFSPRAGYNEQFF.

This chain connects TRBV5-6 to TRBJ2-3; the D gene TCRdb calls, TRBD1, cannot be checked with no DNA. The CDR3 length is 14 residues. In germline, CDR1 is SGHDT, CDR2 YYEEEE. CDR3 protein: CASSPGTITDTQYF.

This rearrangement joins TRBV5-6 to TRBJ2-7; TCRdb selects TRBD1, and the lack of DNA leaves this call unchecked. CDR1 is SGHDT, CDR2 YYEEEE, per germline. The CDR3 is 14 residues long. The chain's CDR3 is CASSFGQGEHEQYF.

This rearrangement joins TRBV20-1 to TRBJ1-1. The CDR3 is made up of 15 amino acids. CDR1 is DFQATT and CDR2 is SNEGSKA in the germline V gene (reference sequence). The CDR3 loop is CSARDTRARNTEAFF.

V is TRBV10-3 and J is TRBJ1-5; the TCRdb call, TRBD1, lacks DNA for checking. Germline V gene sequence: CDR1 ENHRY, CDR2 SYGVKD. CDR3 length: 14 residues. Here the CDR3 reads CAIRPDRGNQPQHF.

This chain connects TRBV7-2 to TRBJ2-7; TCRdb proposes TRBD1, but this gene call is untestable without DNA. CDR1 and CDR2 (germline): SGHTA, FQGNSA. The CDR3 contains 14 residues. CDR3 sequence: CASSLVDRTYEQYF.

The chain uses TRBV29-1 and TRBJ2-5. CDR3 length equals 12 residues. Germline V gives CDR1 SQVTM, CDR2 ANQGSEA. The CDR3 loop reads CSVGGLQETQYF.

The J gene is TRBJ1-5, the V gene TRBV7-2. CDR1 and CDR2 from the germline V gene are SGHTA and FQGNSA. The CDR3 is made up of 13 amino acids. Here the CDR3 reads CASSSFLNQPQHF.

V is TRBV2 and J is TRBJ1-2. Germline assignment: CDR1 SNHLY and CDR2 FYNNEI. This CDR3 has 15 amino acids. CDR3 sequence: CASSEVDGPKDGYTF.

The CDR3 sequence: CASNRGGPRETQYF. The V call is TRBV2, the J call TRBJ2-5; absent DNA, TCRdb's TRBD1 call cannot be checked. The germline V gene encodes CDR1 SNHLY and CDR2 FYNNEI. The CDR3 runs 14 residues.

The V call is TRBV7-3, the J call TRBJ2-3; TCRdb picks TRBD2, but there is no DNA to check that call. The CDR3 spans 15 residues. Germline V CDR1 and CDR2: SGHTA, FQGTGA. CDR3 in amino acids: CASSLDGRAADTQYF.

This CDR3 is CASSFVVEGNTIYF. The V gene is TRBV7-2, the J gene TRBJ1-3. From germline, CDR1 is SGHTA and CDR2 FQGNSA. CDR3 length: 14 residues.